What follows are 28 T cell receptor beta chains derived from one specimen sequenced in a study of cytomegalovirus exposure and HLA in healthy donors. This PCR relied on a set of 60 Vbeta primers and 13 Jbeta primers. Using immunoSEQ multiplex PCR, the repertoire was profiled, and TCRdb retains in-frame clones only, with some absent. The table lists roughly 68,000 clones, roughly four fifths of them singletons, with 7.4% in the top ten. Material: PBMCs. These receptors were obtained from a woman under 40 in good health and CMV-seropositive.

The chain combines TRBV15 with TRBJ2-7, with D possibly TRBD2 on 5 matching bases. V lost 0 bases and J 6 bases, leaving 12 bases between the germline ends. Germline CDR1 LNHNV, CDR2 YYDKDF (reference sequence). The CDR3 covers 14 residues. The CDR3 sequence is CATSRDGILAEQYF. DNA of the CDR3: TGTGCCACCAGCAGAGACGGTATCCTAGCCGAGCAGTACTTC.

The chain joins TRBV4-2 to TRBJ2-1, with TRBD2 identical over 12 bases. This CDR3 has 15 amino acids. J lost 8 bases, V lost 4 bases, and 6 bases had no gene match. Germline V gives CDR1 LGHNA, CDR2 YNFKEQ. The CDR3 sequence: CASSPRASGRDEQFF. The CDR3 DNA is TGTGCCAGCAGCCCCCGGGCTAGCGGGAGGGATGAGCAGTTCTTC.

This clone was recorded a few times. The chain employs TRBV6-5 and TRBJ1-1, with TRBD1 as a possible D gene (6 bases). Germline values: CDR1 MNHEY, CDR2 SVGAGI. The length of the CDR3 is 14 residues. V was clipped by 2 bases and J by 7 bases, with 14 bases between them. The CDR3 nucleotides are TGTGCCAGCAGTTACCAGGCAGGGGTTGTTGAAGCTTTCTTT. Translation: CASSYQAGVVEAFF.

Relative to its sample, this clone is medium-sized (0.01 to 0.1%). CDR3 protein: CASSADRVTYEQYF. In DNA form, the CDR3 reads TGTGCCAGCAGTGCCGACAGGGTGACCTACGAGCAGTACTTC. V is TRBV27 and J is TRBJ2-7; 7 bases line up with TRBD1. J gave up 2 bases and V 5 bases, and 6 bases lay outside the gene matches. Germline lookup yields CDR1 MNHEY and CDR2 SMNVEV (reference sequence). The CDR3 loop spans 14 amino acids.

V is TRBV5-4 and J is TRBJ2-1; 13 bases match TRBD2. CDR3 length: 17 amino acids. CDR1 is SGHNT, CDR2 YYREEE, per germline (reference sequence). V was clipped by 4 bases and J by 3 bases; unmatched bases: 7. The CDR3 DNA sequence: TGTGCCAGCAGCCCCGGACTAGCGGGAGCGGTCTACAATGAGCAGTTCTTC. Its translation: CASSPGLAGAVYNEQFF.

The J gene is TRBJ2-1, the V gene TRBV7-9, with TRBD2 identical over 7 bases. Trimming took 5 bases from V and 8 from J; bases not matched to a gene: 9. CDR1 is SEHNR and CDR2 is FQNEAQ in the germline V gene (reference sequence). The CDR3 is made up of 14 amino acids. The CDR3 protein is CASSLQTSWDEQFF. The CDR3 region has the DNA TGTGCCAGCAGCCTACAGACTAGCTGGGATGAGCAGTTCTTC.

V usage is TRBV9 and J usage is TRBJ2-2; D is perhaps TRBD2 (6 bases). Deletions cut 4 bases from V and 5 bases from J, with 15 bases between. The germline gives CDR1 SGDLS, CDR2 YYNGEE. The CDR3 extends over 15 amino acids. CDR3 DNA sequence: TGTGCCAGCAGCCTCCGGGGTGGGGGGACCGGGGAGCTGTTTTTT. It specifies CASSLRGGGTGELFF.

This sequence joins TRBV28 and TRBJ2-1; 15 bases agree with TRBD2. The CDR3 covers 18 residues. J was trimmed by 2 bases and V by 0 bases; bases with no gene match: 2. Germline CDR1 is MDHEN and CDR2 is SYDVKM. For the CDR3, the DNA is TGTGCCAGCAGTTTATGGGGACTAGCGGGAGGAACCTACAATGAGCAGTTCTTC. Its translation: CASSLWGLAGGTYNEQFF.

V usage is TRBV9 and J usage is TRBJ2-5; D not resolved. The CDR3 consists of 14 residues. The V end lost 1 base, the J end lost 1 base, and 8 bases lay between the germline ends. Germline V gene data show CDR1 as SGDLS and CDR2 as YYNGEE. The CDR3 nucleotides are TGTGCCAGCAGCGTAAATCCCTCCCAAGAGACCCAGTACTTC. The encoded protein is CASSVNPSQETQYF.

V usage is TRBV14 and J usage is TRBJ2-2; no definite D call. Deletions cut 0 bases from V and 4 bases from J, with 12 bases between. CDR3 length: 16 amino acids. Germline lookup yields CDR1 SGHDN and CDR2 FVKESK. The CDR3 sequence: CASSQDEWSPTGELFF. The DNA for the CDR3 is TGTGCCAGCAGCCAAGATGAATGGAGCCCCACCGGGGAGCTGTTTTTT.

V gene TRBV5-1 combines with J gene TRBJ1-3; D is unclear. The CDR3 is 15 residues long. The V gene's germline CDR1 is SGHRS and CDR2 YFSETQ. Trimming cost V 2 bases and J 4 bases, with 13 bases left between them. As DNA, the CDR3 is TGCGCCAGCAGCTTACACCCCTCCTCCGGAAACACCATATATTTT. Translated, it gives CASSLHPSSGNTIYF.

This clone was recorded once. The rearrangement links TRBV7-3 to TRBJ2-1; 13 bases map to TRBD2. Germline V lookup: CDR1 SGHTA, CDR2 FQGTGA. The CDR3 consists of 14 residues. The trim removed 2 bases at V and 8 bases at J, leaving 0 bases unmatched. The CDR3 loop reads CASSLGLAGDEQFF. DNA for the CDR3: TGTGCCAGCAGCTTAGGACTAGCGGGAGATGAGCAGTTCTTC.

CDR3 region: CASSPGPGTDEQYF. CDR3 DNA: TGTGCCAGCTCACCAGGACCGGGAACTGACGAGCAGTACTTC. J is TRBJ2-7 and V is TRBV18, with D maybe TRBD2 (5 bases). This CDR3 spans 14 amino acids. The V end was cut by 2 bases, the J end by 5 bases, with 13 bases between. The germline V gene has CDR1 KGHSH and CDR2 LQKENI.

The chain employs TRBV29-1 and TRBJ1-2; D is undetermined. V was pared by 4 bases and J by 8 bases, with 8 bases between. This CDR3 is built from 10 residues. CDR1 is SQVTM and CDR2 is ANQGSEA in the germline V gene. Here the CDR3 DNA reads TGCAGCGTTGTCGGGGAAGGCTACACCTTC. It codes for CSVVGEGYTF.

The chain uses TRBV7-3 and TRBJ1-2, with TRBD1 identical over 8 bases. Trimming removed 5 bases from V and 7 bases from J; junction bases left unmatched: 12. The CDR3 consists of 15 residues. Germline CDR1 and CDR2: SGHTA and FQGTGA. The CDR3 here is CASSPGTGLQSGYTF. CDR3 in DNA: TGTGCCAGCAGCCCCGGGACAGGCCTACAGTCTGGCTACACCTTC.

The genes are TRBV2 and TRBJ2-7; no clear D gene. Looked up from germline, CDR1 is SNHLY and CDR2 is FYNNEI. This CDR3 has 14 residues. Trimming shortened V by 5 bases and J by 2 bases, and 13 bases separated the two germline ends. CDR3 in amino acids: CASSIDSRTYEQYF. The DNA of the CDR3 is TGTGCCAGCAGTATCGATAGCAGAACCTACGAGCAGTACTTC.

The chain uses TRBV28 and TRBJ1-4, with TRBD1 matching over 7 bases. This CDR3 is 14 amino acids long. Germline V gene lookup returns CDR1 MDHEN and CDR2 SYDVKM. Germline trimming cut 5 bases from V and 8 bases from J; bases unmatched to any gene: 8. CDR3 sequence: CASSPDRVGEKLFF. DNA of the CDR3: TGTGCCAGCAGTCCCGACAGGGTAGGCGAAAAACTGTTTTTT. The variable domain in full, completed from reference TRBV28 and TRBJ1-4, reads DVKVTQSSRYLVKRTGEKVFLECVQDMDHENMFWYRQDPGLGLRLIYFSYDVKMKEKGDIPEGYSVSREKKERFSLILESASTNQTSMYLCASSPDRVGEKLFFGSGTQLSVL.

The CDR3, as DNA: TGTGCCAGCAGCCCAAGTGGGGGGGACTACGAGCAGTACTTC. Its protein product is CASSPSGGDYEQYF. V gene TRBV7-2 combines with J gene TRBJ2-7, with 7 bases fitting TRBD2. CDR1 SGHTA and CDR2 FQGNSA come from the germline V gene. The CDR3 is 14 residues long. V gave up 5 bases and J gave up 3 bases; unmatched junction bases: 7.

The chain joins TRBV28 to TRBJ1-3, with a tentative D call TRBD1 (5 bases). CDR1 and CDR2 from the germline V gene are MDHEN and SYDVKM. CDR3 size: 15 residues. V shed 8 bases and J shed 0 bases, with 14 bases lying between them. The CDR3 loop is CASLPAGLSGNTIYF. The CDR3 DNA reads TGTGCCAGCCTTCCTGCGGGACTCTCTGGAAACACCATATATTTT. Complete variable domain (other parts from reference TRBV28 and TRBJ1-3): DVKVTQSSRYLVKRTGEKVFLECVQDMDHENMFWYRQDPGLGLRLIYFSYDVKMKEKGDIPEGYSVSREKKERFSLILESASTNQTSMYLCASLPAGLSGNTIYFGEGSWLTVV.

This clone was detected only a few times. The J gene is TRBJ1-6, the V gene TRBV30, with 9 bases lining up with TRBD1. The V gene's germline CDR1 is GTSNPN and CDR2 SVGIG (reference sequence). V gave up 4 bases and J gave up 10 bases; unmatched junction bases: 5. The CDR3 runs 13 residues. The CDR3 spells CAWKDRGNSPLHF. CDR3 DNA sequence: TGTGCCTGGAAGGACAGGGGAAACTCACCCCTCCACTTT.

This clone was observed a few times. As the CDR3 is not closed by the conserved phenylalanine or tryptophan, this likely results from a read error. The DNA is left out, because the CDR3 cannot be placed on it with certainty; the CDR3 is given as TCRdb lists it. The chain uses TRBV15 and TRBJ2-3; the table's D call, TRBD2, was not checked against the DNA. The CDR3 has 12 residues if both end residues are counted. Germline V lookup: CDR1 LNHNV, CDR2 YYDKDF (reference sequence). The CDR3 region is CATSTSSDEQFL.

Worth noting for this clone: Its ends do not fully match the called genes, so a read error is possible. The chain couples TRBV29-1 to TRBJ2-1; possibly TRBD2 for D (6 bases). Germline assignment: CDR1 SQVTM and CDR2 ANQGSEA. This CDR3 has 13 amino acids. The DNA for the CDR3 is TGCAGCGTTGCTAGGGACTCGGTGAATGCGCAGTTCTTC. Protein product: CSVARDSVNAQFF.

For the CDR3, the DNA is TGTGCCAGTAGTATAGTACACGGAGACACAGATACGCAGTATTTT. Its protein is CASSIVHGDTDTQYF. V gene TRBV19 combines with J gene TRBJ2-3, with no clear D. Germline lookup yields CDR1 LNHDA and CDR2 SQIVND (reference sequence). V was cut by 1 base and J by 2 bases, with 10 bases left in between. The CDR3 has 15 residues.

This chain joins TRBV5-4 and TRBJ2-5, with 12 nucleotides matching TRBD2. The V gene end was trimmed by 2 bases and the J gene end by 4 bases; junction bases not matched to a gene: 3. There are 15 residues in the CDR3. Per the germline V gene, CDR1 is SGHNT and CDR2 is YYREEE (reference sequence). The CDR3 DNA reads TGTGCCAGCAGCTTCTGGACTAGCGGGATAGAGACCCAGTACTTC. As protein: CASSFWTSGIETQYF.

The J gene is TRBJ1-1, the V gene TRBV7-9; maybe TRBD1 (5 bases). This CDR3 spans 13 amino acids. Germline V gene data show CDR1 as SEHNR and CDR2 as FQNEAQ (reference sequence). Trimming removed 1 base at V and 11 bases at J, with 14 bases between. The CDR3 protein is CASSLVGSGKAFF. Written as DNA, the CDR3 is TGTGCCAGCAGCTTAGTAGGTTCAGGGAAGGCTTTCTTT.

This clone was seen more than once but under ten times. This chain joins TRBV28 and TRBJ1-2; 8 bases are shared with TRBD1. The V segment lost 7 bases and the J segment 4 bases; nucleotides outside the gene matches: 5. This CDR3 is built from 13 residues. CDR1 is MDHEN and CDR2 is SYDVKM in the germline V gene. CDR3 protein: CASTLGTGYGYTF. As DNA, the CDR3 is TGTGCCAGCACCCTCGGGACAGGCTATGGCTACACCTTC.

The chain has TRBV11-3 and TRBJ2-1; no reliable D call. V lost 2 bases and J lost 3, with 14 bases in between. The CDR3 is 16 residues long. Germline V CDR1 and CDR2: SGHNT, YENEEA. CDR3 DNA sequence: TGTGCCAGCAGCTTACGACACTCTTCCCACTACAATGAGCAGTTCTTC. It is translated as CASSLRHSSHYNEQFF.

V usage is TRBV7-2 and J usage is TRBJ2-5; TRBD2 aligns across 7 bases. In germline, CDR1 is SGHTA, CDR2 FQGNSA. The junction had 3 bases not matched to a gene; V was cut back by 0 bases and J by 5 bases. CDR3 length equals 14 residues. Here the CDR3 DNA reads TGTGCCAGCAGCTTAGCGGGAGGGCCGGAGACCCAGTACTTC. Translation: CASSLAGGPETQYF.